The T cell receptor beta chain described here comes from a study of T cell changes during pregnancy in multiple sclerosis. Deletions cut 7 bases from V and 5 bases from J, with 12 bases between. Germline CDR1 LNHDA, CDR2 SQIVND (reference sequence). This CDR3 region has 13 residues. TCRdb's table, derived via immunoSEQ multiplex PCR, lists solely in-frame clones and lacks some. Of about 70,000 clones listed, approximately 92% are singletons. The V gene is TRBV19, the J gene TRBJ1-5; maybe TRBD1 (5 bases). This TCR came from a female donor with multiple sclerosis, enrolled in a pregnancy study. The sample here was peripheral blood, taken in the first trimester of pregnancy. The CDR3 region is CASNQGWDQPQHF. For the CDR3, the DNA is TGTGCCAGTAACCAGGGATGGGATCAGCCCCAGCATTTT.